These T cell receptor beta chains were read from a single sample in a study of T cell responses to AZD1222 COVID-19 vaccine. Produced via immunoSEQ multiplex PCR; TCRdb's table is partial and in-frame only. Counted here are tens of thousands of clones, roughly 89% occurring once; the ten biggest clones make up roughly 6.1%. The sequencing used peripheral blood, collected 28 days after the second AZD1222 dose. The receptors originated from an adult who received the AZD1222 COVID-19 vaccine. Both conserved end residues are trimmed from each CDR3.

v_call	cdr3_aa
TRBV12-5	ASGLDGSNYGYT
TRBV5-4	ASSSGDRPTGELF
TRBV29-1	SVEDTYYEQY
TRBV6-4	ARYGNWGYAPLH
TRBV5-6	ASSLGGRVNTEAF
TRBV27	ASTLRDREETQY
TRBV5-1	ASSSSGTDGYT
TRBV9	ASSVEGVHTIY
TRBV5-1	ASRDGQDYNSPLH
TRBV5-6	ASSEIQGRPNYGYT
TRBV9	ARYVRYYGYT
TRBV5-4	ASSSRTGTYTDTQY
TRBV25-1	ASSDDRVWQY
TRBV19	ASNSPQDRGPLSNQPQH
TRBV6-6	ASSRGQGLEAF
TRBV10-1	ASSDAGTANTEAF
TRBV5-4	ASSLVSNYGYT
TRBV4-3	ASSQDTVTSGGLGLHGELF
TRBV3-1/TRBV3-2	ASSQDRAGGLAGLREQF
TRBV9	ASSVEQGATYEQY
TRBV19	ASSSYRDIGEQY
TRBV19	ATGQTSGARYEQF
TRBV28	ASTPGGTGGTYEQY
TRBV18	ASSRTLGKAQH
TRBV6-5	ASKTGTGYGYT
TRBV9	ASSVGSTLGGELF
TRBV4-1	ASSQGLSYT
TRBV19	ASSVGLAGFTDTQY